Each of the 10 T cell receptor beta chains below was sequenced from the same sample in a study of post-analysis software for immune sequencing data. Regarding the study as a whole: There were a few TRBV segments more frequent in patients than controls, and TRBV5-6, TRBV5-1 and TRBV20-1 were among them.

Unique-molecular-identifier-tagged TCR beta cDNA libraries were used. TCRdb fed the PCR reads into MiXCR, producing one record per CDR3 protein. The sample lists some 690,000 distinct CDR3 sequences; 30% were seen once. These receptors' antigens are unknown. Sequencing used blood. Receptor source: a girl aged 10-17 years with multiple sclerosis.

This chain connects TRBV29-1 to TRBJ2-1; D is possibly TRBD2 (6 bases). Germline V gene sequence: CDR1 SQVTM, CDR2 ANQGSEA. V lost 4 bases and J lost 7, with 11 bases in between. This CDR3 has 12 residues. CDR3 nucleotides: TGCAGCGTTGTAGTAGCGGTAAATGAGCAGTTCTTC. This encodes CSVVVAVNEQFF.

This clonotype was counted a few times. The rearrangement uses TRBV20-1 and TRBJ2-3; no reliable D call. V lost 2 bases and J lost 6, with 12 bases in between. This CDR3 comprises 13 residues. Looked up from germline, CDR1 is DFQATT and CDR2 is SNEGSKA (reference sequence). CDR3 region: CSARPSLRDTQYF. CDR3 DNA sequence: TGCAGTGCTAGACCATCACTGCGGGATACGCAGTATTTT.

This clonotype has a handful of counts. This rearrangement joins TRBV20-1 to TRBJ1-1; possible D gene TRBD1, 6 bases. Trimming shortened V by 6 bases and J by 1 base, and 15 bases separated the two germline ends. CDR1 DFQATT and CDR2 SNEGSKA come from the germline V gene (reference sequence). CDR3 size: 14 residues. The CDR3 sequence is CSAHRTATNTEAFF. The DNA of the CDR3 is TGCAGTGCGCATAGGACAGCGACGAACACTGAAGCTTTCTTT.

Remarks on this clonotype: This sequence may be a read error, since a much larger clone differs from it by one base. The J gene is TRBJ2-5, the V gene TRBV12-3 or TRBV12-4, with D possibly called TRBD1 or TRBD2 (5 bases each). CDR3 size: 12 residues. The CDR3 is CASSLRGEAQYF. CDR3 nucleotide sequence: TGTGCCAGCAGTTTGAGGGGAGAGGCCCAGTACTTC.

The table lists this clonotype with a few counts. V and J are TRBV20-1 and TRBJ2-7, with TRBD2 matching 16 bases. CDR3 length: 15 residues. V was clipped by 5 bases and J by 5 bases; unmatched bases: 6. Germline-derived CDR1 and CDR2 are DFQATT and SNEGSKA (reference sequence). CDR3 amino acids: CSAPAGTSGGDEQYF. CDR3 DNA: TGCAGTGCTCCTGCCGGGACTAGCGGGGGGGACGAGCAGTACTTC.

CDR3 DNA sequence: TGTGCCAGCAGTCGATTCCCACAGGGGGCCGATGAGCAGTTCTTC. This codes for CASSRFPQGADEQFF. The V call is TRBV7-9, the J call TRBJ2-1; TRBD1 agrees at 9 bases. The CDR3 runs to 15 residues. Per germline, CDR1 SEHNR and CDR2 FQNEAQ (reference sequence). With V trimmed by 6 bases and J by 8 bases, 11 bases remained unmatched.

In this sample, this clonotype turned up a few times. This chain connects TRBV20-1 to TRBJ2-1; D is perhaps TRBD2 (6 bases). V shed 2 bases and J shed 15 bases, with 32 bases lying between them. The CDR3 contains 17 residues. The V gene's germline CDR1 is DFQATT and CDR2 SNEGSKA (reference sequence). CDR3 residues: CSARPGRTTRDSPSPFF. The CDR3 DNA reads TGCAGTGCTAGACCGGGGCGCACTACTCGGGACTCGCCGTCCCCGTTCTTC.

The chain has TRBV7-9 and TRBJ2-7; 11 nucleotides align to TRBD1. The junction had 4 bases not matched to a gene; V was cut back by 8 bases and J by 7 bases. Germline loops: CDR1 SEHNR, CDR2 FQNEAQ (reference sequence). This CDR3 has 12 residues. In DNA form, the CDR3 reads TGTGCCAGCGCGGACAGGGGGCGAGAGCAGTACTTC. Its translation: CASADRGREQYF.

Only a few counts were recorded for this clonotype. In DNA, the CDR3 is TGTGCCAGCAGCCAGGGGACAGACATTAGCACAGATACGCAGTATTTT. Protein product: CASSQGTDISTDTQYF. The rearrangement joins TRBV3-1 to TRBJ2-3; 7 bases fit TRBD1. CDR3 length equals 16 residues. Per germline, CDR1 LGHDT and CDR2 YNNKEL (reference sequence). V dropped 3 bases and J dropped 0; count of bases not matched to a gene: 6.

This clonotype came up a few times. The chain joins TRBV5-1 to TRBJ2-3, with D possibly being TRBD2 (6 bases). The CDR3 contains 15 residues. V lost 0 bases and J lost 0, with 8 bases in between. Germline loops: CDR1 SGHRS, CDR2 YFSETQ. The CDR3: CASSLGGTSTDTQYF. The CDR3 DNA sequence: TGCGCCAGCAGCTTGGGGGGGACTAGCACAGATACGCAGTATTTT.